This is a list of T cell receptor beta chains from one sample in a study of OX40 agonist ivuxolimab in advanced cancers. The method was immunoSEQ multiplex PCR; TCRdb's version includes in-frame clones alone and lacks a portion of them. The top ten clones hold approximately 1.5% of a sample with some 86,000 clones, around nine tenths of them seen once. This sample comprised CD4+ or CD8+ T cells sorted from blood, obtained in a trial of the OX40 agonist ivuxolimab. The source of these receptors is an adult with an advanced solid tumor such as melanoma, head and neck, liver or kidney cancer. The CDR3 runs from the conserved cysteine through the conserved F or W. Fields, in order: CDR3 protein, CDR3 DNA, clone size, D gene, J gene, V gene. A D gene is named only where the DNA matches it firmly. Clone size is stated in some rows and not others, as once, few, many or a class when expanded.

CDR3: CASSVDTASSGNTIYF; DNA: TGTGCCAGCAGCGTAGACACGGCTAGCTCTGGAAACACCATATATTTT; size: .; D: .; J: TRBJ1-3; V: TRBV9
CDR3: CSASDERGQFF; DNA: TGCAGTGCTAGCGACGAAAGAGGGCAGTTCTTC; size: .; D: .; J: TRBJ2-1; V: TRBV20-1
CDR3: CASSIKISGSGGLRMEQYF; DNA: TGTGCCAGTAGTATAAAAATTAGCGGTAGCGGGGGCCTAAGAATGGAGCAGTACTTC; size: .; D: TRBD2; J: TRBJ2-7; V: TRBV19
CDR3: CASSVGTGANVLTF; DNA: TGTGCCAGCAGCGTAGGAACTGGGGCCAACGTCCTGACTTTC; size: .; D: .; J: TRBJ2-6; V: TRBV9
CDR3: CASSQGEGTNTEAFF; DNA: TGTGCCAGCAGCCAAGGAGAAGGGACGAACACTGAAGCTTTCTTT; size: .; D: .; J: TRBJ1-1; V: TRBV4-2
CDR3: CASSLGGGQIHEQYF; DNA: TGTGCCAGCAGTTTGGGGGGGGGACAGATCCACGAGCAGTACTTC; size: .; D: .; J: TRBJ2-7; V: TRBV28
CDR3: CASSLPLAGGLDTQYF; DNA: TGTGCCAGCAGCTTGCCGCTAGCGGGGGGGCTAGATACGCAGTATTTT; size: .; D: TRBD2; J: TRBJ2-3; V: TRBV5-6
CDR3: CASSLMSAGGYYNEQFF; DNA: TGCGCCAGCAGCTTGATGTCCGCGGGAGGTTACTACAATGAGCAGTTCTTC; size: .; D: TRBD2; J: TRBJ2-1; V: TRBV5-1
CDR3: CAWSGDRGGTLHF; DNA: TGTGCCTGGAGTGGGGACAGGGGCGGAACCCTCCACTTT; size: .; D: TRBD1; J: TRBJ1-6; V: TRBV30
CDR3: CASITGLANTGELFF; DNA: TGTGCCAGCATTACGGGACTAGCGAACACCGGGGAGCTGTTTTTT; size: .; D: TRBD2; J: TRBJ2-2; V: TRBV2
CDR3: CAIHGGGDEKLFF; DNA: TGTGCCATACATGGGGGAGGCGATGAAAAACTGTTTTTT; size: .; D: .; J: TRBJ1-4; V: TRBV28
CDR3: CAWSGWEGGGELFF; DNA: TGTGCCTGGAGTGGATGGGAGGGCGGCGGGGAGCTGTTTTTT; size: .; D: TRBD2; J: TRBJ2-2; V: TRBV30
CDR3: CASSLNSGDNYGYTF; DNA: TGTGCCAGCAGCTTAAATTCAGGAGATAACTATGGCTACACCTTC; size: .; D: .; J: TRBJ1-2; V: TRBV7-3
CDR3: CASSERRQTYNEQFF; DNA: TGTGCCAGCAGTGAACGTCGTCAGACCTACAATGAGCAGTTCTTC; size: .; D: .; J: TRBJ2-1; V: TRBV2
CDR3: CASSLGRWYEQYF; DNA: TGTGCCAGCAGCTTGGGGCGATGGTACGAGCAGTACTTC; size: .; D: .; J: TRBJ2-7; V: TRBV5-6
CDR3: CASRQTSGGDYEQYF; DNA: TGTGCCAGCAGGCAGACTAGCGGGGGGGACTACGAGCAGTACTTC; size: .; D: TRBD2; J: TRBJ2-7; V: TRBV4-2
CDR3: CASSLGAGGTTYEQYF; DNA: TGCGCCAGCAGCTTGGGGGCGGGAGGGACAACCTACGAGCAGTACTTC; size: .; D: TRBD2; J: TRBJ2-7; V: TRBV5-1
CDR3: CASSQTHGYTF; DNA: TGTGCCAGCAGTCAGACCCATGGCTACACCTTC; size: medium-sized; D: .; J: TRBJ1-2; V: TRBV28
CDR3: CASHWTSGVYNEQFF; DNA: TGTGCCAGCCACTGGACTAGCGGGGTCTACAATGAGCAGTTCTTC; size: .; D: TRBD2; J: TRBJ2-1; V: TRBV2
CDR3: CASTPRDQGNEKLFF; DNA: TGTGCCAGCACCCCCAGGGATCAGGGGAATGAAAAACTGTTTTTT; size: .; D: .; J: TRBJ1-4; V: TRBV9
CDR3: CASSPSLTTGTSGAEQYF; DNA: TGTGCCAGCTCCCCCTCTCTCACAACCGGGACTAGCGGCGCTGAGCAGTACTTC; size: .; D: TRBD2; J: TRBJ2-7; V: TRBV18
CDR3: CARSLEDRPYEQYF; DNA: TGTGCCAGAAGCTTGGAGGACAGGCCCTACGAGCAGTACTTC; size: once; D: TRBD1; J: TRBJ2-7; V: TRBV5-3
CDR3: CASSFWTSGSFWAGELFF; DNA: TGTGCCAGCAGCTTCTGGACTAGCGGGAGTTTTTGGGCCGGGGAGCTGTTTTTT; size: .; D: TRBD2; J: TRBJ2-2; V: TRBV7-6
CDR3: CASSFSWYGYTF; DNA: TGTGCCAGCAGTTTCTCCTGGTATGGCTACACCTTC; size: .; D: .; J: TRBJ1-2; V: TRBV5-5
CDR3: CASSPLVVTGELFF; DNA: TGTGCCAGCAGCCCCCTAGTTGTCACCGGGGAGCTGTTTTTT; size: once; D: .; J: TRBJ2-2; V: TRBV7-2
CDR3: CASSRTSGSYEQYF; DNA: TGCGCCAGCAGCCGGACTAGCGGGTCCTACGAGCAGTACTTC; size: .; D: TRBD2; J: TRBJ2-7; V: TRBV5-1
CDR3: CASRADRIYSYNSPLHF; DNA: TGTGCCAGCAGGGCGGACAGGATCTACTCCTATAATTCACCCCTCCACTTT; size: .; D: TRBD1; J: TRBJ1-6; V: TRBV28
CDR3: CTSSQGYEQYF; DNA: TGCACCAGCAGCCAGGGGTACGAGCAGTACTTC; size: .; D: .; J: TRBJ2-7; V: TRBV1
CDR3: CASSRDRGLDGYTF; DNA: TGTGCCAGCAGCCGAGACAGGGGGCTTGATGGCTACACCTTC; size: few; D: TRBD1; J: TRBJ1-2; V: TRBV5-4